This TCR beta chain was sequenced for a study of cytomegalovirus exposure and HLA in healthy donors. Whole-study context: Among around 400 genotyped donors, around 77% fell in the Caucasian-associated ancestry cluster.

Turning to this clone: What it binds is not known.

Study findings and constraints: In vitro assays verified that a few CMV-associated chains recognized CMV antigens specifically. Among immune exposure information, only CMV serostatus was available.

The PCR made use of 60 Vbeta and 13 Jbeta primers. As processed by the authors: An analysis performed later counted around 86 million unique TCR beta chains (approximately 10 million of them shared). Clones were sequenced by immunoSEQ multiplex PCR, and TCRdb holds only the in-frame ones, with some missing. Clone size and V and J calls were adopted from that table, with D and trimming inferred from the DNA. This sample's table reports 180,000 or so clones. The CDR3 covers 13 residues. J gave up 4 bases and V 5 bases, and 4 bases lay outside the gene matches. Germline assignment: CDR1 SGHVS and CDR2 FNYEAQ.

This receptor was identified in a boy younger than 18 in good health and CMV-seronegative. Specimen: PBMCs. The gene calls are TRBV7-6 and TRBJ2-7, with 8 positions matching TRBD1. The CDR3 sequence is CASSPRDRYEQYF. The CDR3 coding sequence is TGTGCCAGCAGCCCCCGGGACAGGTACGAGCAGTACTTC.